The TCR beta chain described here comes from a study of a mutant IDH1 vaccine in newly diagnosed glioma. Study-wide findings and caveats: Approximately 93% of patients showed vaccine-induced immune responses across multiple MHC alleles.

Only in-frame clones appear in the TCRdb table, and some are missing; sequencing was by immunoSEQ multiplex PCR. Of approximately 60,000 clones in the sample, 70% to 90% were seen once. This clone turned up a few times. Its antigen is unidentified. Regarding time point: week 23, last vaccination. One vaccine dose held 300 ug of mutant IDH1 20-mer peptide and came with topical imiquimod. New WHO grade 3 or 4 astrocytomas that were IDH1-mutant and ATRX-lost occurred in the donors. V lost 5 bases and J lost 2; bases outside the gene matches: 3. Per the germline V gene, CDR1 is MNHNY and CDR2 is SVGAGI (reference sequence). The CDR3 is 14 residues long.

The sequence was obtained from a man aged 25 to 45 with glioma. The chain uses TRBV6-6 and TRBJ1-1; 9 positions match TRBD1. This specimen was PBMCs, taken from a glioma patient whose treatment included an IDH1 peptide vaccine. CDR3 nucleotides: TGTGCCAGCAGTCCGGGACAGGGAAACACTGAAGCTTTCTTT. Translating gives CASSPGQGNTEAFF.